This TCR beta chain was obtained from a study of blood T cell repertoires in COVID-19. Study at large: Donors in the United States, Italy and Spain gave samples during acute or convalescent COVID-19.

Assay: immunoSEQ multiplex PCR; the TCRdb copy retains only in-frame clones and omits some. The sample shows about 49,000 clones, about 86% of them seen only once. Per germline, CDR1 SGDLS and CDR2 YYNGEE. CDR3 size: 17 residues. V was cut by 0 bases and J by 2 bases, with 16 bases left in between. The J gene is TRBJ2-3, the V gene TRBV9, with D possibly matching TRBD2 (5 bases). Material: peripheral blood. The receptor comes from a man aged 40-50 years with active COVID-19. The CDR3 reads CASSVGPAVRPTDTQYF. CDR3 sequence (DNA): TGTGCCAGCAGCGTAGGCCCAGCGGTAAGACCCACAGATACGCAGTATTTT.